The text below deals with one T cell receptor (beta chain). The antigen it binds to is not known. No per-base quality is available; no much larger clone lies one base away. This sample is part of a study of blood T cell repertoires in COVID-19 (dated by TCRdb to about 2020). The study in broad terms: Samples from collaborators originated in the United States, Italy and Spain and spanned both the acute and convalescent phases of COVID-19. Where available, HLA class I and class II types were taken from metadata supplied by the sample provider and were not determined by assay-based typing. Subjects who had been exposed to COVID-19, were actively infected with it, or had recovered from it provided the deeply sampled blood TCRbeta repertoires that made up the dataset. The repertoires were released in a freely available public database meant as a resource for research on the immune response to SARS-CoV-2. A de-identified subject ID, COVID-19 status, age in years and sex were almost always included in the sample metadata. The prospective study material was composed of cDNA or gDNA derived from T cells, B-cell-depleted T cells, or PBMCs. The samples were drawn from two sources: the first 160 participants of the ongoing ImmuneRACE study, and 1,254 subjects contributed by 6 global collaborators. Overall results and qualifications from the work: The amount of clinical and demographic metadata varied by source and participant and was provided uncurated.

TCRbeta CDR3 regions were amplified from genomic DNA using the immunoSEQ Assay, a bias-controlled multiplex PCR. In the original analysis: Nucleated cell counts per sample were estimated from amplification of reference gene primers within the assay. To quantify the absolute abundance of each unique TCRbeta CDR3 rearrangement, sequence reads were collapsed and filtered. For each sample, productive Simpson clonality was calculated as the square root of Simpson's diversity index over productive rearrangements. TCRdb's version of the immuneACCESS table is confined to in-frame rearrangements and falls short of the full clone set. An unresolved V gene accounts for under half of the shortfall where checked; the remainder is of unknown origin. V and J calls and clone size follow that table, whereas D and trimming were derived from the DNA. This sample has over 120,000 clones in its table, and roughly 89% of those were observed once. Clones ranked in the top ten supply around 1.5% of the sample.

Each collaborating institution followed its own protocols to collect whole blood in K2EDTA tubes. For TCRbeta analysis, collaborators shipped samples in one of three forms: frozen whole blood, isolated PBMCs, or DNA extracted from either of those sample types. Taken from the germline V gene, the CDR1 and CDR2 loops are SQVTM and ANQGSEA. There are 14 amino acids in the CDR3, from cysteine to phenylalanine inclusive. Just CDR3 DNA is preserved here, 42 bases in frame from base 1. Trimmed from V: 3 bases; trimmed from J: 4 bases; junction bases lacking a gene match: 5. Recombination linked TRBV29-1 to TRBJ2-1, and 8 junctional nucleotides match TRBD2. This receptor was taken from a human donor in a cohort sampled during active COVID-19. Sequenced: peripheral blood. The bases read TGCAGCGTTGAGGGGCGGGGGGCTTACAATGAGCAGTTCTTC. Translation gives CSVEGRGAYNEQFF.